This T cell receptor (beta chain) was recorded in a study of PD-1 blockade in mismatch repair-deficient tumors (TCRdb year 2017). Notes on the research overall: Between late 2013 and 2016, 86 consecutive patients with over ten mismatch repair-deficient cancer types, all previously treated and progressing, were enrolled in the trial. Tumor-associated T cell clones in the peripheral blood of patients responding to PD-1 blockade were tracked using deep sequencing of TCR CDR3 regions. Results the study describes overall, beyond this receptor: After pembrolizumab, tumor-resident clones, which were often undetectable in blood before treatment, expanded rapidly and then contracted, generally ahead of radiologic responses.

Mismatch repair deficiency in every enrolled patient was established by polymerase chain reaction or immunohistochemistry. TCR sequencing was carried out for three patients who responded to pembrolizumab therapy. The phase II trial prospectively evaluated PD-1 blockade with pembrolizumab in advanced mismatch repair-deficient cancers, independent of tissue of origin. Peripheral blood T cell samples were serially collected before and at multiple times after PD-1 blockade was started. Blood sampling times were expressed in weeks after the first pembrolizumab dose. Points on this clone: There is no known antigen for this receptor. Base qualities are not at hand, and no much larger clone is one base apart.

Trimming costs V 4 bases and J 2 bases, and their ends lie 14 bases apart. The CDR3 contains 15 residues, cysteine and phenylalanine counted. Here the CDR3 DNA is all that survives: 45 bases in frame from base 1. The germline V gene supplies CDR1 SGHRS and CDR2 YFSETQ. Libraries came from the immunoSEQ multiplex PCR assay. TCRdb obtained this table from immuneACCESS and retained in-frame rearrangements with V and J assigned. These tables miss some clones; where compared with another copy, unresolved V genes account for less than half of the shortfall, and the remainder is unexplained. Recorded for this sample are about 79,000 clones; roughly 80% of them occurred a single time. Roughly 5.5% of the sample is taken by the ten largest.

The source is an adult with mismatch repair-deficient cancer. The chain couples TRBV5-1 to TRBJ2-3; the D gene is unclear. This sample comprised peripheral blood, obtained 44 weeks after starting pembrolizumab. The CDR3 reads CASSAQDAPTDTQYF. The DNA sequence is TGCGCCAGCAGCGCCCAGGATGCCCCCACAGATACGCAGTATTTT.